This T cell receptor beta chain was sequenced in a study of somatic mutations in cytotoxic T cells in rheumatoid arthritis. About this clone: The antigen remains unidentified.

This CDR3 contains 16 residues. Germline V gene sequence: CDR1 SGDLS, CDR2 YYNGEE. Deletions cut 0 bases from V and 5 bases from J, with 15 bases between. Study results and limitations: No significant CD8+ T-cell clonality difference was found between rheumatoid arthritis patients and age-matched controls.

Sequencing used immunoSEQ multiplex PCR; TCRdb keeps in-frame clones, though not all of them. Among roughly 5,700 clones, around 83% were seen once, and the ten largest hold around 4.6%. This clonotype was sampled from an adult with rheumatoid arthritis. V gene TRBV9 combines with J gene TRBJ2-1, with D possibly TRBD2 on 5 matching bases. Sequencing input: CD8+ T cells sorted from blood. The CDR3 loop is CASSVDGTRGDNEQFF. The CDR3 DNA sequence: TGTGCCAGCAGCGTAGACGGCACCCGGGGTGACAATGAGCAGTTCTTC.